This is a list of T cell receptor beta chains from one sample in a study of cytomegalovirus exposure and HLA in healthy donors. Here immunoSEQ multiplex PCR was the method, and the copy in TCRdb shows in-frame clones only, minus some. In the table there are about 120,000 clones, 79% of which are singletons. Specimen: PBMCs. Every receptor here comes from a man aged 25-45 years in good health and CMV-seropositive. The CDR3 runs from the conserved cysteine through the conserved F or W. The D gene is left open where the match is weak. Only some rows state a clone size, as once, few, many or a class for expanded clones.

CDR3 DNA,CDR3 protein,CDR3 length,D gene,V gene,J gene,clone size
TGTGCCAGCAGCGTAGCACGGACAGGGGATGGCTACACCTTC,CASSVARTGDGYTF,14,TRBD1,TRBV9,TRBJ1-2,-
TGTGCCAGCAGCCTTAGCGGGCGCACCTACAATGAGCAGTTCTTC,CASSLSGRTYNEQFF,15,TRBD2,TRBV7-6,TRBJ2-1,-
TGTGCCAGCAGCTTGCTTGCAGGGGCAGCAGGCAATCAGCCCCAGCATTTT,CASSLLAGAAGNQPQHF,17,-,TRBV5-6,TRBJ1-5,-
TGTGCCAGCAGCCGGGACAGCAACTACGAGCAGTACTTC,CASSRDSNYEQYF,13,TRBD1,TRBV2,TRBJ2-7,-
TGTGCCAGCTCACCGAAAGGGACATCGAACCCCTACGAGCAGTACTTC,CASSPKGTSNPYEQYF,16,-,TRBV18,TRBJ2-7,-
TGTGCCAGCAGTGCCCGGACAGAGAATCAGCCCCAGCATTTT,CASSARTENQPQHF,14,-,TRBV6-5,TRBJ1-5,-
TGTGCCACCAGCAGAGGTGGTTGGGAGTACGAGCAGTACTTC,CATSRGGWEYEQYF,14,-,TRBV15,TRBJ2-7,-
TGTGCCTGGAGTGAGGGACAGATACAAGCTTTCTTT,CAWSEGQIQAFF,12,TRBD1,TRBV30,TRBJ1-1,-
TGTGCCAGCAGCTTAGATTTAGCAGGGTCGTTGGTCTTC,CASSLDLAGSLVF,13,-,TRBV7-2,TRBJ2-1,-
TGTGCCAGCAGCTTCCTAGGAACAGATACGCAGTATTTT,CASSFLGTDTQYF,13,-,TRBV5-6,TRBJ2-3,-
TGTGCCAGCCTCGATCGGGACAGCTACGAGCAGTACTTC,CASLDRDSYEQYF,13,TRBD1,TRBV6-6,TRBJ2-7,-
TGTGCCAGCAGCTCCTTAGCGGGGGTCTACGAGCAGTACTTC,CASSSLAGVYEQYF,14,TRBD2,TRBV11-2,TRBJ2-7,few
TGTGCCAGCGCCCGACTAGCGGGAGGGCCCAACGAGCAGTACTTC,CASARLAGGPNEQYF,15,TRBD2,TRBV7-2,TRBJ2-7,-
TGTGCCAGCAGTTTCCAGACAGGGCTGCCCCACGAGCAGTACTTC,CASSFQTGLPHEQYF,15,TRBD1,TRBV6-5,TRBJ2-7,once
TGTGCCAGCAGCGCACAGGAGCGCGAGACCCAGTACTTC,CASSAQERETQYF,13,-,TRBV9,TRBJ2-5,-
TGTGCCAGCAGACGGAGGGGTTTGAACACTGAAGCTTTCTTT,CASRRRGLNTEAFF,14,-,TRBV21-1,TRBJ1-1,-
TGTGCCAGCAGCCAAGGATTTCGACCCAGCGGGGGGACCTCCTACGAGCAGTACTTC,CASSQGFRPSGGTSYEQYF,19,TRBD2,TRBV14,TRBJ2-7,-
TGCGCCAGCAGCTTGGGGGCTTTGGGAGAGACCCAGTACTTC,CASSLGALGETQYF,14,-,TRBV5-1,TRBJ2-5,-
TGTGCCAGCAGCGTAGAGGGGGTTATGAACGAGCAGTACTTC,CASSVEGVMNEQYF,14,-,TRBV9,TRBJ2-7,-
TGTGCCAGCAGCTTGCGACTAGCGGGAGCTGAGCAGTTCTTC,CASSLRLAGAEQFF,14,TRBD2,TRBV7-2,TRBJ2-1,-
TGCAGTGTATCTGGCAATCAGCCCCAGCATTTT,CSVSGNQPQHF,11,-,TRBV20-1,TRBJ1-5,-
TGTTCCAGCAGCCTCTTACAGGGACCTAGCACAGATACGCAGTATTTT,CSSSLLQGPSTDTQYF,16,-,TRBV7-9,TRBJ2-3,once
TGTGCCACCAAAGACAGGTCCTACGAGCAGTACTTC,CATKDRSYEQYF,12,-,TRBV27,TRBJ2-7,-
TGTTCCAGCCGCCGTAGCGGACCGGGGGGGAGGGACGAGCAGTACTTC,CSSRRSGPGGRDEQYF,16,TRBD2,TRBV7-9,TRBJ2-7,-